This T cell receptor beta chain derives from a study of blood T cell repertoires in COVID-19. Study-level background: Samples representing acute and convalescent COVID-19 were sourced from the United States, Italy and Spain. PBMCs, B-cell-depleted T cells, or T cells provided the cDNA or gDNA that made up the material.

The germline V gene encodes CDR1 SGHKS and CDR2 YYEKEE (reference sequence). The CDR3 sequence is 13 residues long. V dropped 0 bases and J dropped 0 bases, with 3 bases sitting between them. Authors' processing steps: By means of reference gene primer amplification, nucleated cell counts were estimated. Sequencing was performed with immunoSEQ multiplex PCR; in TCRdb, only in-frame clones are kept and a portion is missing. V, J and clone size reflect that table, while D and trimming were determined from the DNA. The sample lists 150,000 to 200,000 clones; about 74% were seen once. The sequenced material came from peripheral blood. The chain joins TRBV5-5 to TRBJ1-1, with D hard to call. This TCR came from a woman of 80 years or more with acute or convalescent COVID-19. CDR3 region: CASSLAVNTEAFF. CDR3 sequence (DNA): TGTGCCAGCAGCTTGGCGGTGAACACTGAAGCTTTCTTT.